Presented here are 10 T cell receptor beta chains from one specimen sequenced in a study of blood T cell repertoires in COVID-19. The table came from immunoSEQ multiplex PCR; TCRdb's copy has only in-frame clones and leaves some out. The repertoire holds tens of thousands of clones, with 89% as singletons. The sample was peripheral blood. These receptors originate from a man between 70 and 80 years old with active or convalescent COVID-19.

V and J are TRBV11-2 and TRBJ2-1; D uncertain. The CDR3 consists of 13 residues. Trimming removed 4 bases at V and 3 bases at J, with 7 bases between. CDR1 and CDR2 (germline): SGHAT, FQNNGV. CDR3 in DNA: TGTGCCAGCAGCTCACTCCTCTACAATGAGCAGTTCTTC. Its protein product is CASSSLLYNEQFF.

V usage is TRBV9 and J usage is TRBJ2-5; 13 nucleotides align to TRBD2. The CDR3 spans 18 residues. Germline CDR1 and CDR2: SGDLS and YYNGEE. V shed 1 base and J 2 bases; nucleotides not matched to a gene: 8. The CDR3 spells CASSVSLAGGPGQETQYF. CDR3 bases: TGTGCCAGCAGCGTATCACTAGCGGGGGGGCCTGGACAAGAGACCCAGTACTTC.

V usage is TRBV6-6 and J usage is TRBJ1-6; 7 positions agree with TRBD1. V shed 6 bases and J 8 bases; nucleotides not matched to a gene: 13. Germline CDR1 reads MNHNY; CDR2 reads SVGAGI (reference sequence). The CDR3 loop spans 16 amino acids. This CDR3 is CASRTPPSRGDSPLHF. In DNA form, the CDR3 reads TGTGCCAGCAGGACCCCCCCGAGCAGGGGGGATTCACCCCTCCACTTT.

V and J are TRBV7-9 and TRBJ1-1; D ambiguous. Germline V gene lookup returns CDR1 SEHNR and CDR2 FQNEAQ (reference sequence). Trimming stripped 0 bases from V and 1 base from J, with 6 bases between. The CDR3 has 14 amino acids. CDR3: CASSLARENTEAFF. CDR3 DNA sequence: TGTGCCAGCAGCTTAGCGCGAGAGAACACTGAAGCTTTCTTT.

The rearrangement joins TRBV18 to TRBJ1-1; D is perhaps TRBD1 (5 bases). The CDR3 sequence is 15 residues long. V dropped 0 bases and J dropped 1 base, with 9 bases sitting between them. CDR1 and CDR2 (germline): KGHSH, LQKENI. CDR3 region: CASSPPSGRNTEAFF. In DNA, the CDR3 is TGTGCCAGCTCACCACCGTCAGGGCGGAACACTGAAGCTTTCTTT.

This chain uses TRBV6-5 with TRBJ1-2; D unclear. Germline V gene sequence: CDR1 MNHEY, CDR2 SVGAGI. The CDR3 has 14 residues. Trimming stripped 7 bases from V and 4 bases from J, with 16 bases between. The CDR3 DNA is TGTGCCAGCACCTTGAGCAGGAACACCTATGGCTACACCTTC. Translation: CASTLSRNTYGYTF.

The CDR3 protein is CASSRAGTVTTYEQYF. The CDR3 DNA is TGTGCCAGCAGCCGCGCCGGGACAGTCACCACCTACGAGCAGTACTTC. This rearrangement joins TRBV11-2 to TRBJ2-7; TRBD1 aligns across 7 bases. In germline, CDR1 is SGHAT, CDR2 FQNNGV. The J segment lost 2 bases and the V segment lost 5 bases, leaving 12 bases of the junction unmatched. This CDR3 has 16 residues.

This sequence joins TRBV28 and TRBJ2-2, with 9 bases that match TRBD1. V shed 4 bases and J 3 bases; nucleotides not matched to a gene: 6. This CDR3 contains 16 residues. Germline lookup yields CDR1 MDHEN and CDR2 SYDVKM. In DNA, the CDR3 is TGTGCCAGCAGTTCTCCGACAGGGGGGTACACCGGGGAGCTGTTTTTT. Translation gives CASSSPTGGYTGELFF.

The chain carries TRBV5-8 and TRBJ2-5, with 8 bases aligning to TRBD2. V lost 4 bases, J lost 5 bases, and 13 bases stayed unmatched. The CDR3 sequence is 16 residues long. CDR1 SGHTS and CDR2 YDEGEE come from the germline V gene. The DNA of the CDR3 is TGTGCCAGCAGCCTCGCGCAATGGCGGGGGGCTGAGACCCAGTACTTC. Amino acid sequence: CASSLAQWRGAETQYF.

The rearrangement links TRBV5-4 to TRBJ1-2, with D unclear. The V end lost 3 bases, the J end lost 10 bases, and 19 bases lay between the germline ends. This CDR3 comprises 14 residues. Germline loops: CDR1 SGHNT, CDR2 YYREEE (reference sequence). DNA for the CDR3: TGTGCCAGCAGCTACCCTTCGGAGCTCCGGTACTACACCTTC. This codes for CASSYPSELRYYTF.